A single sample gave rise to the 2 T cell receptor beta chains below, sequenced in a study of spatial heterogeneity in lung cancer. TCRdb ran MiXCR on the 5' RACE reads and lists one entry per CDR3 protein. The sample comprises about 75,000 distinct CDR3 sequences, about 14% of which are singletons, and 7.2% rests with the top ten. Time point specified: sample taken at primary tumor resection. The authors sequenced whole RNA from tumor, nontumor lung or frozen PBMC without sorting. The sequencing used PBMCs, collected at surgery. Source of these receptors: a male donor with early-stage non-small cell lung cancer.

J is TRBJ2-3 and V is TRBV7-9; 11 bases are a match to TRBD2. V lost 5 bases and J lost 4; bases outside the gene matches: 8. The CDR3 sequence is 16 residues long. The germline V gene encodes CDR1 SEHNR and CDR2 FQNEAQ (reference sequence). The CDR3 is CASSGTSGSVPDTQYF. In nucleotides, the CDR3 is TGTGCCAGCAGCGGTACTAGCGGGAGCGTCCCAGATACGCAGTATTTT.

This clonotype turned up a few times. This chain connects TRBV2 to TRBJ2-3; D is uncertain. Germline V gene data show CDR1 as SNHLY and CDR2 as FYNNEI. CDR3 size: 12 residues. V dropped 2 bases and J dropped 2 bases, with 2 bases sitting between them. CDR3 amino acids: CASSESTDTQYF. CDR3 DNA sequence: TGTGCCAGCAGTGAATCCACAGATACGCAGTATTTT.